The rows below give T cell receptor beta chains drawn from one sample of a study of a mutant IDH1 vaccine in newly diagnosed glioma. Which antigens these TCRs recognize remains unknown. Libraries were prepared by immunoSEQ multiplex PCR; TCRdb keeps only in-frame clonotypes and omits some of them. The repertoire has around 50,000 clones, around nine tenths of them found once; the top ten carry 4.5% to 6%. Sequences were derived from PBMCs, sampled from a glioma patient whose treatment included an IDH1 peptide vaccine. These receptors all come from a woman between 40 and 55 years old with glioma. Each CDR3 is given with its conserved first and last residue. D genes are given only for firm matches. Only some rows state a clone size, as once, few, many or a class for expanded clones.

CDR3nt	CDR3aa	abundance	j_gene	v_gene	d_gene
TGTGCCAGTAGTATAAGCCCTGGACAGGGTGCGAAGACCCAGTACTTC	CASSISPGQGAKTQYF	once	TRBJ2-5	TRBV19	TRBD1
TGTGCCAGTAGTAACCGTGGACAGACCTACGAGCAGTACTTC	CASSNRGQTYEQYF	once	TRBJ2-7	TRBV19	NA
TGTGCTCAAGGAGGGCTGGGGTCTGGGGCCAACGTCCTGACTTTC	CAQGGLGSGANVLTF	NA	TRBJ2-6	TRBV30	NA
TGTGCCAGCAGTGAAGCGAGGCTAGCGCAGCCTTCAGATACGCAGTATTTT	CASSEARLAQPSDTQYF	NA	TRBJ2-3	TRBV6-1	NA
TGTGCCAGCAGTCTTATTAGGTGTTTGGTCGGAGCTTTCTTT	CASSLIRCLVGAFF	NA	TRBJ1-1	TRBV27	NA
TGTGCCAGCAGCGTAGGCGCAGGGGATCAGCCCCAGCATTTT	CASSVGAGDQPQHF	NA	TRBJ1-5	TRBV9	NA
TGTGCCAGCAGCTACAGGGGTTCTGGCACCGGGGAGCTGTTTTTT	CASSYRGSGTGELFF	once	TRBJ2-2	TRBV13	TRBD1
TGTGCCAGCAGTGAGACAGGGGGCTATGGCTACACCTTC	CASSETGGYGYTF	NA	TRBJ1-2	TRBV2	TRBD1
TGCAGTGTTTTCGACAGTAATGGCTACACCTTC	CSVFDSNGYTF	NA	TRBJ1-2	TRBV20-1	NA
TGTGCCAGCAGCGACCGCACAGATACGCAGTATTTT	CASSDRTDTQYF	NA	TRBJ2-3	TRBV7-2	NA
TGTGCCAGCAGCTTAGATCGACCAGAGGGAGCTAATGAAAAACTGTTTTTT	CASSLDRPEGANEKLFF	NA	TRBJ1-4	TRBV11-2	NA
TGTGCCAGCGAACAGGGGGCCCTGGTGGGCTATGGCTACACCTTC	CASEQGALVGYGYTF	NA	TRBJ1-2	TRBV2	TRBD1
TGTGCCACCGCGACAGGGCAGGGGCAAATTACCTACGAGCAGTACTTC	CATATGQGQITYEQYF	NA	TRBJ2-7	TRBV10-3	TRBD1
TGTGCCAGCAGCCAGGGACAGCCGAACATGAATACGCAGTATTTT	CASSQGQPNMNTQYF	NA	TRBJ2-3	TRBV5-6	TRBD1
TGTGCCAGTAGTACAGGCCGGGACATTCGATGGCAGCCCCAGCATTTT	CASSTGRDIRWQPQHF	NA	TRBJ1-5	TRBV19	NA
TGTGCCAGCAGCTTAGACAGAACTGATACGCAGTATTTT	CASSLDRTDTQYF	NA	TRBJ2-3	TRBV5-4	NA
TGCGCCAGCAGCATGACCGCTAACTATGGCTACACCTTC	CASSMTANYGYTF	NA	TRBJ1-2	TRBV5-1	NA
TGTGCCAGCAGCCACAGACCTACGCCACAGGGGACTAAGCCCTACGAGCAGTACTTC	CASSHRPTPQGTKPYEQYF	NA	TRBJ2-7	TRBV4-2	NA
TGTGCCAGCAGCCCCCACGGGGGCCTAAACTATGGCTACACCTTC	CASSPHGGLNYGYTF	NA	TRBJ1-2	TRBV9	NA
TGTGCCAGTAGTATGGGGAGCCAGCCCCAGCATTTT	CASSMGSQPQHF	few	TRBJ1-5	TRBV19	NA
TGTGCCAGCAGTGAACTCTCCGGGACAGGGAGAGAGACCCAGTACTTC	CASSELSGTGRETQYF	NA	TRBJ2-5	TRBV6-1	TRBD1
TGTGCCTGGAGTGTTCAGACAGGGTCCTCGGATACGCAGTATTTT	CAWSVQTGSSDTQYF	NA	TRBJ2-3	TRBV30	TRBD1
TGTGCCAGCTCAAAACAAGAGACCCAGTACTTC	CASSKQETQYF	NA	TRBJ2-5	TRBV18	NA
TGTGCCAGCCACGGGAGCTCCTACAATGAGCAGTTCTTC	CASHGSSYNEQFF	NA	TRBJ2-1	TRBV13	NA
TGTGCCAGCAGTGTTAACGGAAGACTAACTAATGAAAAACTGTTTTTT	CASSVNGRLTNEKLFF	NA	TRBJ1-4	TRBV2	NA